This is a list of T cell receptor beta chains from one sample in a study of identical twins. TCRdb called the 5' RACE reads again in MiXCR, with one record for every CDR3 protein. Of some 690,000 distinct CDR3 sequences listed, about 20% are singletons. The sample also formed part of further work on T cells expressing NK-cell markers.

Sequencing input: PBMCs. Receptors originate from a woman younger than 30 in good health. Both conserved end residues are part of each CDR3. Fields, in order: J gene, clone size, V gene, D gene, CDR3 DNA, CDR3 protein. A D gene is named only where the DNA matches it firmly. Only some rows state a clone size, as once, few, many or a class for expanded clones.

TRBJ2-3 | NA | TRBV5-1 | NA | TGCGCCAGCAGCTTCGCCGCGGCGGGATCGGATACGCAGTATTTT | CASSFAAAGSDTQYF
TRBJ1-1 | NA | TRBV5-5 | NA | TGTGCCAGCCGAGGAATTAGGAACACTGAAGCTTTCTTT | CASRGIRNTEAFF
TRBJ2-7 | NA | TRBV20-1 | TRBD2 | TGCAGTGCTGAACCTTCGACTAGCGGGAGTTTTCAGCAGTACTTC | CSAEPSTSGSFQQYF
TRBJ2-7 | many | TRBV6-1 | NA | TGTGCCAGCAGTCCACAGCGGATTACCTACGAGCAGTACTTC | CASSPQRITYEQYF
TRBJ2-7 | NA | TRBV5-5 | NA | TGTGCCAGCAGCTTCAGATTCCCCTACGAGCAGTACTTC | CASSFRFPYEQYF
TRBJ2-2 | NA | TRBV6-1 | NA | TGTGCCACGAGGTCCTATCGGAGGAACACCGGGGAGCTGTTTTTT | CATRSYRRNTGELFF
TRBJ2-1 | many | TRBV10-3 | NA | TGTGCCATCAGTGGTAACTTTCTGAATGAGCAGTTCTTC | CAISGNFLNEQFF
TRBJ1-1 | NA | TRBV7-8 | TRBD1 | TGTGCCAGCACCGAACAGGGGGCCGAGAACACTGAAGCTTTCTTT | CASTEQGAENTEAFF
TRBJ2-3 | few | TRBV7-2 | TRBD1 | TGTGCCAGCAGCTTCGGACAGGGGCGCACAGATACGCAGTATTTT | CASSFGQGRTDTQYF
TRBJ2-3 | many | TRBV3-1 | NA | TGTGCCAGCAGCCGGCGGAGCACAGATACGCAGTATTTT | CASSRRSTDTQYF
TRBJ1-2 | NA | TRBV12-3/TRBV12-4 | NA | TGTGCCAGCAGTTTAGGTATAACACTTGATGGCTACACCTTC | CASSLGITLDGYTF
TRBJ2-3 | few | TRBV6-6 | NA | TGTGCCAGCAGTTACTCGCCAGATACGCAGTATTTT | CASSYSPDTQYF